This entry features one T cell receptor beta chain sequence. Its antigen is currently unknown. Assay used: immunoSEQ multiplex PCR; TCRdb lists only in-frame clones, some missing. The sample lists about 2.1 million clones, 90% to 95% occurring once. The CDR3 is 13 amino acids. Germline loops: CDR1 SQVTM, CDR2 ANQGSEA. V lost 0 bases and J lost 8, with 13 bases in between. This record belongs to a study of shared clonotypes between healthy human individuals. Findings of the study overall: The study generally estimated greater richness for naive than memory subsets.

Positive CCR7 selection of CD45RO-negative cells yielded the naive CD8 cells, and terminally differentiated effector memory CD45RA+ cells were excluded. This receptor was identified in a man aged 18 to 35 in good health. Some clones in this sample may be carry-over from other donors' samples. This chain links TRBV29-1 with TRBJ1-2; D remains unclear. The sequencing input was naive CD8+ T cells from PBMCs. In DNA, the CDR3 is TGCAGCGTTGAAGATTCCCAGGAATGCGGCTACACCTTC. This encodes CSVEDSQECGYTF.